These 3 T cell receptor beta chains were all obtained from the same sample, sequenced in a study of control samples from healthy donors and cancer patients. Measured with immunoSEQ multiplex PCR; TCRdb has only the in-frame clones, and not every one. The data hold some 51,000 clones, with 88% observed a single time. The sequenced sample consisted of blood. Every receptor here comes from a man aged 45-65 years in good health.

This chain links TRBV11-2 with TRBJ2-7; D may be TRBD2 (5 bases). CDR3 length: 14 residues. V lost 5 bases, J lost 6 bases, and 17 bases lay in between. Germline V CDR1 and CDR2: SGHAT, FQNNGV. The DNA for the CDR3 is TGTGCCAGCAGCCATCCCCCAGAGGAGGCCGAGCAGTACTTC. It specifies CASSHPPEEAEQYF.

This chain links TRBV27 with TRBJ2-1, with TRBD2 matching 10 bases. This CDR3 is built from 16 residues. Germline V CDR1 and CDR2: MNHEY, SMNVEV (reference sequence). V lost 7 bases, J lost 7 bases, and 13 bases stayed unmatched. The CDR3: CASTSLLAGAENEQFF. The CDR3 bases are TGTGCCAGCACGTCCCTCCTAGCGGGAGCTGAGAATGAGCAGTTCTTC.

CDR3 sequence (DNA): TGTGCCAGCTCTAACGGTGAGCAGTTCTTC. Translated, it gives CASSNGEQFF. The chain is built from TRBV18 and TRBJ2-1, with unresolved D. Germline V lookup: CDR1 KGHSH, CDR2 LQKENI. The V end was cut by 6 bases, the J end by 9 bases, with 6 bases between. The CDR3 contains 10 residues.